This T cell receptor (beta chain) originates from a study of chemoradiotherapy in HPV16-positive cancers. The sample holds a few counts of this clone. The antigen remains unidentified. Sequenced by immunoSEQ multiplex PCR; TCRdb stores in-frame clones only, minus some. This repertoire shows roughly 23,000 clones, roughly 92% found once; its top ten account for roughly 17%. Overall study results and limits: The functional HPV-specific definition rests on just a couple of HPV16-positive patients.

Losses at the gene ends were 3 bases for V and 4 bases for J; bases not matched to a gene: 3. CDR3 length equals 14 residues. Germline loops: CDR1 KGHSH, CDR2 LQKENI. The specimen comprised blood, sampled from a patient who underwent chemoradiotherapy. This sequence joins TRBV18 and TRBJ1-5; 7 bases match TRBD1. The sequence came from a human donor with HPV-associated anogenital cancer. Here the CDR3 DNA reads TGTGCCAGCTCACCCGGGACAGTTAATCAGCCCCAGCATTTT. Protein sequence: CASSPGTVNQPQHF. Looking up the rest from reference TRBV18 and TRBJ1-5 gives the full variable domain: NAGVMQNPRHLVRRRGQEARLRCSPMKGHSHVYWYRQLPEEGLKFMVYLQKENIIDESGMPKERFSAEFPKEGPSILRIQQVVRGDSAAYFCASSPGTVNQPQHFGDGTRLSIL.